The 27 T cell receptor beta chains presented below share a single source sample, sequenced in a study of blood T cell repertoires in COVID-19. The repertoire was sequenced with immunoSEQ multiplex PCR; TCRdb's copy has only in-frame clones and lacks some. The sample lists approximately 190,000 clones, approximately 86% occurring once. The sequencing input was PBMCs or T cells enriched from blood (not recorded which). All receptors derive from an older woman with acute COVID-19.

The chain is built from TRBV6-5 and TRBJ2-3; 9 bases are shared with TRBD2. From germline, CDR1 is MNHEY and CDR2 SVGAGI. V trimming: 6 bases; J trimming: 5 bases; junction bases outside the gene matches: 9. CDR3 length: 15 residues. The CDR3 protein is CASRDSGGPGDTQYF. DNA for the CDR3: TGTGCCAGCAGGGACAGCGGGGGGCCGGGAGATACGCAGTATTTT.

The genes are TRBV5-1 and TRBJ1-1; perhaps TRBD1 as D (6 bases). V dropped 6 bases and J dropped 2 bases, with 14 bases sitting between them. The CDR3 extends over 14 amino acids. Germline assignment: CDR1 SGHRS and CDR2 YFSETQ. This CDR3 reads CASTLDSQNTEAFF. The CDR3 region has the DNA TGCGCCAGCACCCTGGACAGCCAAAACACTGAAGCTTTCTTT.

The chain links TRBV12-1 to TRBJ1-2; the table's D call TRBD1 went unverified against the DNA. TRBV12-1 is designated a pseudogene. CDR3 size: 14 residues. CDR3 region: CASSFAGGCDGYTF. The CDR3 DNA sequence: TGTGCCAGCAGCTTTGCAGGGGGATGTGATGGCTACACCTTC.

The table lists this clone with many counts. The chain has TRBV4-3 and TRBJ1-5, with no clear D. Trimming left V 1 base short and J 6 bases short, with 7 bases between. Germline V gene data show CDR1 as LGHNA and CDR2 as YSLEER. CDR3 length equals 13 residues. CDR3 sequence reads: CASSQVEGQPQHF. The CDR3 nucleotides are TGCGCCAGCAGCCAAGTGGAGGGTCAGCCCCAGCATTTT.

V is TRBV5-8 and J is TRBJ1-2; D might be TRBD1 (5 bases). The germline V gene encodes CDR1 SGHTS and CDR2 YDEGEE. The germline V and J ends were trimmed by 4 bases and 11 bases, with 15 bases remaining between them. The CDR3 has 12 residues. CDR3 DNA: TGTGCCAGCAGCACGCCGGGACTTTATTACACCTTC. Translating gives CASSTPGLYYTF.

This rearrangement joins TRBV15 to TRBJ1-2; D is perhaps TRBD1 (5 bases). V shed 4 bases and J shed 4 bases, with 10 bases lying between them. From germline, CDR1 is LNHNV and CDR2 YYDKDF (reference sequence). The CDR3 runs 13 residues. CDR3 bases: TGTGCCACCAGCATCGACAGATTCTATGGCTACACCTTC. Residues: CATSIDRFYGYTF.

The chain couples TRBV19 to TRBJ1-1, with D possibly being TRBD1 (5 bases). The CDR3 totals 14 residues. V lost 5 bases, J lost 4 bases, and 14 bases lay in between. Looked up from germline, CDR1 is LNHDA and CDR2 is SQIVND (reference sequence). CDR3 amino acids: CASSSGGGSTEAFF. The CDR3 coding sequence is TGTGCCAGTAGTTCCGGGGGAGGCAGCACTGAAGCTTTCTTT. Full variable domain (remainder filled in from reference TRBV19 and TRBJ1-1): DGGITQSPKYLFRKEGQNVTLSCEQNLNHDAMYWYRQDPGQGLRLIYYSQIVNDFQKGDIAEGYSVSREKKESFPLTVTSAQKNPTAFYLCASSSGGGSTEAFFGQGTRLTVV.

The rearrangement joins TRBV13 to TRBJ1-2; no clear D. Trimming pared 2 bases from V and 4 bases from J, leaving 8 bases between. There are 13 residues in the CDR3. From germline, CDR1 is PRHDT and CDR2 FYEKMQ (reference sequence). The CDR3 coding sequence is TGTGCCAGCAGCTTATTTCGGTTCTATGGCTACACCTTC. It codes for CASSLFRFYGYTF. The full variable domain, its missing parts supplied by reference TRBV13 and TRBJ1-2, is AAGVIQSPRHLIKEKRETATLKCYPIPRHDTVYWYQQGPGQDPQFLISFYEKMQSDKGSIPDRFSAQQFSDYHSELNMSSLELGDSALYFCASSLFRFYGYTFGSGTRLTVV.

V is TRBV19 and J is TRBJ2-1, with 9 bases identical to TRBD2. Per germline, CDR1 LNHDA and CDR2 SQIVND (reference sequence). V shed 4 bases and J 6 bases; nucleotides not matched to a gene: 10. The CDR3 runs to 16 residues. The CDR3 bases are TGTGCCAGTAGTACCATTCTAGCGGGACCCCCCAATGAGCAGTTCTTC. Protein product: CASSTILAGPPNEQFF.

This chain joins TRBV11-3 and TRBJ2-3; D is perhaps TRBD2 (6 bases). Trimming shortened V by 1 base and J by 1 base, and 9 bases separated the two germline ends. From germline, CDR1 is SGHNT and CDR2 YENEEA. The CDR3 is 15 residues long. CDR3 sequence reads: CASSLGTGGTDTQYF. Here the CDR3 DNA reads TGTGCCAGCAGCTTAGGAACGGGAGGCACAGATACGCAGTATTTT. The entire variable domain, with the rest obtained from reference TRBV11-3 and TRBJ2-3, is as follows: EAGVVQSPRYKIIEKKQPVAFWCNPISGHNTLYWYLQNLGQGPELLIRYENEEAVDDSQLPKDRFSAERLKGVDSTLKIQPAELGDSAVYLCASSLGTGGTDTQYFGPGTRLTVL.

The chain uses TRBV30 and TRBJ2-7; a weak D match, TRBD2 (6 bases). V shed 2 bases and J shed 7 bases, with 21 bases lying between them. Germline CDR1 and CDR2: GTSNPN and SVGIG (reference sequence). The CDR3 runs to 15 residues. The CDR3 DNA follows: TGTGCCTGGAGTCCCTTCCTAGGGTTTGGGGGGGAGCAGTACTTC. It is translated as CAWSPFLGFGGEQYF.

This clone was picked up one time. The CDR3 is CATSYGSKQPQHF. CDR3 DNA sequence: TGTGCCACCAGCTACGGTTCGAAACAGCCCCAGCATTTT. The chain links TRBV15 to TRBJ1-5; D ambiguous. Germline loops: CDR1 LNHNV, CDR2 YYDKDF (reference sequence). The V gene lost 5 bases and the J gene lost 7 bases, with 12 bases spanning the gap. This CDR3 region has 13 residues.

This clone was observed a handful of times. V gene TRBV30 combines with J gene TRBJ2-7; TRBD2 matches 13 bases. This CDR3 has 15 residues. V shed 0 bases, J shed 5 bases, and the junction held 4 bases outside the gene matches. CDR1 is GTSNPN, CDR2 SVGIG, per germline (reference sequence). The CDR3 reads CAWSVLAGGRNEQYF. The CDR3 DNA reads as TGTGCCTGGAGTGTACTAGCGGGAGGGAGGAACGAGCAGTACTTC.

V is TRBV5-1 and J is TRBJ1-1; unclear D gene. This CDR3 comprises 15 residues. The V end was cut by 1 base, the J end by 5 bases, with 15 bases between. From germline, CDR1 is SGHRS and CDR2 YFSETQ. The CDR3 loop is CASSLSRGIGTEAFF. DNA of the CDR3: TGCGCCAGCAGCTTGAGTCGAGGGATTGGGACTGAAGCTTTCTTT.

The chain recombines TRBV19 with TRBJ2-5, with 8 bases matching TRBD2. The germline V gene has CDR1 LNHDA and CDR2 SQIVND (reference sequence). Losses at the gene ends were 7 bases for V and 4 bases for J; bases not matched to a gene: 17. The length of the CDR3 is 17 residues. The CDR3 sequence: CASTPGGGWSLRETQYF. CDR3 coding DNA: TGTGCCAGTACCCCGGGCGGGGGGTGGAGTTTACGAGAGACCCAGTACTTC.

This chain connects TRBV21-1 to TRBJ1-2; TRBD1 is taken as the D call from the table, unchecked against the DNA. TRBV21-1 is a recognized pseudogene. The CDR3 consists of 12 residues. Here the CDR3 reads CASSTDRYGYTF. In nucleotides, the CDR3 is TGTGCCAGCAGCACAGACAGGTATGGCTACACCTTC.

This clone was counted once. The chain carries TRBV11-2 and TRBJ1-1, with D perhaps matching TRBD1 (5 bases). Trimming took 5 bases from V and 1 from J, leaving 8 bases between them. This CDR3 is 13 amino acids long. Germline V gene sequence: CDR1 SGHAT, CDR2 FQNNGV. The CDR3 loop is CASSADRNTEAFF. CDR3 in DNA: TGTGCCAGCAGCGCTGACAGGAACACTGAAGCTTTCTTT.

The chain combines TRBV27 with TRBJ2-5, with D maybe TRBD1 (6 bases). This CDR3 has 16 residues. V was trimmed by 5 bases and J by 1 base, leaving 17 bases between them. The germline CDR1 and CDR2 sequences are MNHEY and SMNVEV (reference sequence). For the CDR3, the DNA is TGTGCCAGCAGTCAAAGCCCGGGACAAGCCCAAGAGACCCAGTACTTC. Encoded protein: CASSQSPGQAQETQYF.

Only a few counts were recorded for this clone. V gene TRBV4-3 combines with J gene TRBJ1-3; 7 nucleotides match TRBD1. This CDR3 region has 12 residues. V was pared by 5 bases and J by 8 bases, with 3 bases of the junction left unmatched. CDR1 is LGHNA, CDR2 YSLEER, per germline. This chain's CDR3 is CASSKRGHTIYF. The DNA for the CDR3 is TGCGCCAGCAGCAAAAGGGGGCACACCATATATTTT.

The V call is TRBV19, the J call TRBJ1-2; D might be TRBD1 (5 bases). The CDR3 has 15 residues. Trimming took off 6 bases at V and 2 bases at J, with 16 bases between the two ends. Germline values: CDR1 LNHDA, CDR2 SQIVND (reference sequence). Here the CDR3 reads CASRSGGAGNYGYTF. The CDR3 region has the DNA TGTGCCAGTAGATCGGGCGGGGCAGGGAACTATGGCTACACCTTC. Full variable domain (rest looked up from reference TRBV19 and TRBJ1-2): DGGITQSPKYLFRKEGQNVTLSCEQNLNHDAMYWYRQDPGQGLRLIYYSQIVNDFQKGDIAEGYSVSREKKESFPLTVTSAQKNPTAFYLCASRSGGAGNYGYTFGSGTRLTVV.

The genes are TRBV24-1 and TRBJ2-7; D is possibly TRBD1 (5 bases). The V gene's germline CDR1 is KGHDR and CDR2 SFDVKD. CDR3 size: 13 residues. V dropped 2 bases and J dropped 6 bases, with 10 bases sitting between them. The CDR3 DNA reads TGTGCCACCAGTGATTCTCGTAGGGGCGAGCAGTACTTC. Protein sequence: CATSDSRRGEQYF.

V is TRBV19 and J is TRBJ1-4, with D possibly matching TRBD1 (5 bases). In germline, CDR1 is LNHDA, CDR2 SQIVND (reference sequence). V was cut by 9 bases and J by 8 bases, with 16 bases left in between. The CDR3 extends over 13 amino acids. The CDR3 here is CASRRGRREKLFF. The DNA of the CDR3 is TGTGCCAGCCGGAGGGGAAGGAGGGAAAAACTGTTTTTT.

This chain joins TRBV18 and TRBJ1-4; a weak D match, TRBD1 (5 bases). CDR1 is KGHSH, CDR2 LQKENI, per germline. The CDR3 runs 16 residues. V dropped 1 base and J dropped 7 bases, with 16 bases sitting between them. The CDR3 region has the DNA TGTGCCAGCTCACCACAGGCGCTTCGGAGGGGTGAAAAACTGTTTTTT. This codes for CASSPQALRRGEKLFF. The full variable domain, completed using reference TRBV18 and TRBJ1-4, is NAGVMQNPRHLVRRRGQEARLRCSPMKGHSHVYWYRQLPEEGLKFMVYLQKENIIDESGMPKERFSAEFPKEGPSILRIQQVVRGDSAAYFCASSPQALRRGEKLFFGSGTQLSVL.

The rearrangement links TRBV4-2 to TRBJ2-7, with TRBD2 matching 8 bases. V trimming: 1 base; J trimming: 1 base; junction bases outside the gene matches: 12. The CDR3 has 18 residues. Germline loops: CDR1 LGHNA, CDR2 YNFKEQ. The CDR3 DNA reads TGTGCCAGCAGCCAAGTTAATAGCGGGATCGGGTCGTCCTACGAGCAGTACTTC. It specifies CASSQVNSGIGSSYEQYF.

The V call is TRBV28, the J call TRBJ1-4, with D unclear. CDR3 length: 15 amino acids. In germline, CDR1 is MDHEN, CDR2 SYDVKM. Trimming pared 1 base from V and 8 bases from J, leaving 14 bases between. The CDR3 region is CASSLFEGFGEKLFF. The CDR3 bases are TGTGCCAGCAGTTTATTCGAGGGTTTTGGCGAAAAACTGTTTTTT.

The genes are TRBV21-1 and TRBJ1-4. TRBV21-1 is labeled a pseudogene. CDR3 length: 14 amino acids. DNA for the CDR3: TGTGCCAGCAACGAGGGCACCTATAATGAAAAACTGTTTTTT. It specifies CASNEGTYNEKLFF.

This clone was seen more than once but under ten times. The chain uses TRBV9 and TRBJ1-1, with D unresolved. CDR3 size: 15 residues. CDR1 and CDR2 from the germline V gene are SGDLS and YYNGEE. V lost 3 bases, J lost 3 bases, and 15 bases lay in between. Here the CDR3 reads CASSAPSPADTEAFF. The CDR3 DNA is TGTGCCAGCAGCGCGCCAAGCCCGGCGGACACTGAAGCTTTCTTT.